These T cell receptor beta chains were read from a single sample in a study of blood T cell repertoires in COVID-19. The repertoire was sequenced with immunoSEQ multiplex PCR; TCRdb's copy has only in-frame clones and lacks some. The sample comprises about 670,000 clones, 80% to 90% of which are singletons, and approximately 0.25% rests with the top ten. The sequencing input was peripheral blood. Receptor source: a woman aged 18-29 years with acute or convalescent COVID-19. Both conserved end residues are part of each CDR3. A D gene is named only where the DNA matches it firmly. Rows may omit the clone size; those that give it use once, few, many or a size class.

cdr3_nt cdr3_aa clone_size v_call d_call j_call
TGTGCCTGGAGTAAGGACAGATTCAATCAGCCCCAGCATTTT CAWSKDRFNQPQHF NA TRBV30 NA TRBJ1-5
TGTGCCAGCAGCCCAGGGACAGGTATTCGTAGCGAGCAGTACTTC CASSPGTGIRSEQYF NA TRBV27 TRBD1 TRBJ2-7
TGTGCCAGCAGTCCAGGGGCAACACTCTCCTACGAGCAGTACTTC CASSPGATLSYEQYF once TRBV27 NA TRBJ2-7
TGTGCCAGCAGTTACTCGAGGTGTGGCACCCAAGAGACCCAGTACTTC CASSYSRCGTQETQYF NA TRBV6-2/TRBV6-3 NA TRBJ2-5
TGTGCCAGCAGCTCCTACCGGGACAGGGGGAACACTGAAGCTTTCTTT CASSSYRDRGNTEAFF NA TRBV7-6 TRBD1 TRBJ1-1
TGTGCCAGCAGCGGGGATTCACCCCTCCACTTT CASSGDSPLHF NA TRBV2 NA TRBJ1-6
TGCGCCAGCGCTGAGAGCGGGGCTTTAACCGGGGAGCTGTTTTTT CASAESGALTGELFF NA TRBV5-1 TRBD2 TRBJ2-2
TGTGCCATCAGTGGTAACAGGGGGCCTTCCTACGAGCAGTACTTC CAISGNRGPSYEQYF NA TRBV10-3 TRBD1 TRBJ2-7
TGTGCCAGCAGTTATGACAGGGGTAACACTGAAGCTTTCTTT CASSYDRGNTEAFF NA TRBV6-5 TRBD1 TRBJ1-1
TGTGCCAGCAGCCTCAATAGGGGTTTTTCGCACCGCACGCAGTACTTC CASSLNRGFSHRTQYF NA TRBV3-1/TRBV3-2 NA TRBJ2-7
TGTGCCTGGAGTGTCTACTCCTCGGGGGGCTACACCTTC CAWSVYSSGGYTF NA TRBV30 NA TRBJ1-2
TGTGCCAGCAGTTACTCTGGGACAGCAAATTCACCCCTCCACTTT CASSYSGTANSPLHF NA TRBV6-5 TRBD1 TRBJ1-6
TGTGCCAGCATCCGGTGGGGGGATGGTGAAAAACTGTTTTTT CASIRWGDGEKLFF few TRBV6-5 NA TRBJ1-4
TGCGCCAGCAGTCTTCGGGGGAGCGAGCAGTACTTC CASSLRGSEQYF NA TRBV23-1 NA TRBJ2-7
TGTGCCAGCAGTTACAGGTTTGATCAGCCCCAGCATTTT CASSYRFDQPQHF few TRBV2 NA TRBJ1-5
TGCGCCAGCACCCTAGACAGGGCCGGCCCCTTC CASTLDRAGPF NA TRBV5-1 TRBD1 TRBJ1-2
TGTGCCACCAGTGATTCCGGGACAGGGTCAGATACGCAGTATTTT CATSDSGTGSDTQYF once TRBV24-1 TRBD1 TRBJ2-3
TGCAGCGTTGGGCCCCCACGGAGCAACCTCTATGGCTACACCTTC CSVGPPRSNLYGYTF once TRBV29-1 NA TRBJ1-2
TGCGCCAGCAGCTTGGGGGGCAGGGGAGATGCTGGCTACACCTTC CASSLGGRGDAGYTF NA TRBV5-1 NA TRBJ1-2
TGTGCCAGTACCCCCCAGGGGGCGGCTCAGCCCCAGCATTTT CASTPQGAAQPQHF NA TRBV19 TRBD1 TRBJ1-5
TGTGCCAGTAGTTTACGACAGGGCGACGAGCAGTACTTC CASSLRQGDEQYF NA TRBV19 TRBD1 TRBJ2-7
TGTGCCAGCACCATTTCGGGACAGGCTAAATACCAAGAGACCCAGTACTTC CASTISGQAKYQETQYF NA TRBV7-9 TRBD1 TRBJ2-5
TGTGCCAGCAGTGACCCAAAGGACAGGGCGCCCTACGAGCAGTACTTC CASSDPKDRAPYEQYF NA TRBV6-4 TRBD1 TRBJ2-7
TGTGCCAGCAGCTCGCGACTGGGGACAGGGGGCGGCTACACCTTC CASSSRLGTGGGYTF NA TRBV21-1 NA TRBJ1-2